The 23 T cell receptor beta chains presented below share a single source sample, sequenced in a study of cytomegalovirus exposure and HLA in healthy donors. The PCR was carried out with 60 Vbeta primers and 13 Jbeta primers. Profiling relied on immunoSEQ multiplex PCR, and the TCRdb table lists in-frame clones only, not all of them. The sample gives about 170,000 clones, 70% to 80% of which show up once; 0.7% to 0.85% is in the top ten. Specimen: PBMCs. Receptors were obtained from a female donor in good health and CMV-seronegative.

The J gene is TRBJ2-1, the V gene TRBV28; 10 bases fit TRBD1. J gave up 3 bases and V 7 bases, and 6 bases lay outside the gene matches. The CDR3 loop spans 15 amino acids. Germline-derived CDR1 and CDR2 are MDHEN and SYDVKM. In DNA, the CDR3 is TGTGCCAGCACCGAGACAGGGGGCTTCTACAATGAGCAGTTCTTC. Its protein product is CASTETGGFYNEQFF. Looking up the rest from reference TRBV28 and TRBJ2-1 gives the full variable domain: DVKVTQSSRYLVKRTGEKVFLECVQDMDHENMFWYRQDPGLGLRLIYFSYDVKMKEKGDIPEGYSVSREKKERFSLILESASTNQTSMYLCASTETGGFYNEQFFGPGTRLTVL.

The CDR3 DNA reads as TGTGCCAGCAGCTTTCTCGGGGAGACCTACGAGCAGTACTTC. It is translated as CASSFLGETYEQYF. The chain recombines TRBV5-5 with TRBJ2-5; D might be TRBD2 (5 bases). The end of the DNA aligns better with TRBJ2-7, so the J call may be wrong. Germline V CDR1 and CDR2: SGHKS, YYEKEE (reference sequence). The CDR3 consists of 14 residues.

V gene TRBV4-3 combines with J gene TRBJ2-7, with a possible D match to TRBD2 (5 bases). Trimming stripped 0 bases from V and 0 bases from J, with 9 bases between. Germline V gene sequence: CDR1 LGHNA, CDR2 YSLEER. The CDR3 extends over 15 amino acids. CDR3 DNA: TGCGCCAGCAGCCAAGATGCGCGGGCCTCCTACGAGCAGTACTTC. Protein: CASSQDARASYEQYF.

The chain carries TRBV4-1 and TRBJ2-7; D unclear. This CDR3 has 13 amino acids. CDR1 and CDR2 from the germline V gene are MGHRA and YSYEKL. Deletions cut 0 bases from V and 4 bases from J, with 7 bases between. CDR3 coding DNA: TGCGCCAGCAGCCAAGATCCCAGGTACGAGCAGTACTTC. Its protein product is CASSQDPRYEQYF.

The gene calls are TRBV9 and TRBJ1-6, with D unclear. CDR3 size: 16 residues. Trimming shortened V by 0 bases and J by 5 bases, and 12 bases separated the two germline ends. Germline V CDR1 and CDR2: SGDLS, YYNGEE. CDR3 in amino acids: CASSVAVTGNNSPLHF. The CDR3 DNA sequence: TGTGCCAGCAGCGTAGCTGTTACGGGAAATAATTCACCCCTCCACTTT.

The gene calls are TRBV28 and TRBJ2-2; 7 bases align to TRBD2. The junction had 15 bases not matched to a gene; V was cut back by 5 bases and J by 3 bases. This CDR3 has 18 amino acids. Germline V gene sequence: CDR1 MDHEN, CDR2 SYDVKM. CDR3 amino acids: CASSPLYWRERDTGELFF. As DNA, the CDR3 is TGTGCCAGCAGTCCCCTATATTGGCGGGAGCGGGACACCGGGGAGCTGTTTTTT.

Comments on this clone: An end of the junction differs from the germline gene, which may be a read error. The sample has other DNA sequences that encode this CDR3 too. V and J are TRBV4-3 and TRBJ2-7; 10 positions agree with TRBD2. Germline values: CDR1 LGHNA, CDR2 YSLEER. CDR3 length: 15 amino acids. The CDR3 sequence is CASSQGLAGAYEQYF. DNA for the CDR3: TGCGCCAGCAGTCAAGGGCTAGCGGGAGCCTACGAGCAGTACTTC.

The chain carries TRBV6-5 and TRBJ1-1, with TRBD1 matching 7 bases. This CDR3 has 15 residues. Trimming cost V 0 bases and J 4 bases; bases outside gene matches: 5. Per the germline V gene, CDR1 is MNHEY and CDR2 is SVGAGI. CDR3 sequence (DNA): TGTGCCAGCAGTTACTCGACAGGGTCAAGCACTGAAGCTTTCTTT. It encodes CASSYSTGSSTEAFF.

The chain recombines TRBV2 with TRBJ1-1; D gene ambiguous. The germline gives CDR1 SNHLY, CDR2 FYNNEI. Trimming stripped 6 bases from V and 4 bases from J, with 12 bases between. This CDR3 is 13 amino acids long. The CDR3 region is CASSAEGSTEAFF. The CDR3 DNA follows: TGTGCCAGCAGCGCCGAGGGCTCCACTGAAGCTTTCTTT.

CDR3 nucleotides: TGTGCCAGCAGACTGACAGGGGGCGAATTGTACGAGCAGTACTTC. Translated, it gives CASRLTGGELYEQYF. The gene calls are TRBV6-6 and TRBJ2-5; 10 bases are shared with TRBD1. The assigned J gene may be wrong: the sequence end matches TRBJ2-7 better. Germline loops: CDR1 MNHNY, CDR2 SVGAGI (reference sequence). CDR3 length: 15 amino acids.

The chain combines TRBV6-6 with TRBJ1-4, with a weak D call TRBD1 (5 bases). There are 14 residues in the CDR3. The germline gives CDR1 MNHNY, CDR2 SVGAGI (reference sequence). With 6 bases removed from V and 8 bases from J, the gap between germline ends came to 16 bases. CDR3 in DNA: TGTGCCAGCAGCCCCGGGGGGGGAGGGGAAAAACTGTTTTTT. Translating gives CASSPGGGGEKLFF.

The chain joins TRBV2 to TRBJ1-1, with D uncertain. The CDR3 is 12 residues long. V lost 6 bases and J 1 base, leaving 6 bases between the germline ends. From germline, CDR1 is SNHLY and CDR2 FYNNEI. The CDR3 DNA reads as TGTGCCAGCAGAATAGCGAACACTGAAGCTTTCTTT. Its protein product is CASRIANTEAFF. The full variable domain, in which reference TRBV2 and TRBJ1-1 provide the parts outside the CDR3, is EPEVTQTPSHQVTQMGQEVILRCVPISNHLYFYWYRQILGQKVEFLVSFYNNEISEKSEIFDDQFSVERPDGSNFTLKIRSTKLEDSAMYFCASRIANTEAFFGQGTRLTVV.

The chain links TRBV15 to TRBJ1-3; no definite D call. Germline CDR1 is LNHNV and CDR2 is YYDKDF (reference sequence). This CDR3 region has 16 residues. With 0 bases removed from V and 3 bases from J, the gap between germline ends came to 12 bases. CDR3 protein: CATSRDSEGIGNTIYF. In DNA, the CDR3 is TGTGCCACCAGCAGAGATAGTGAGGGAATTGGAAACACCATATATTTT.

This clone occurred a few times. This sequence joins TRBV19 and TRBJ1-2, with D perhaps matching TRBD1 (6 bases). This CDR3 contains 15 residues. V was pared by 5 bases and J by 7 bases, with 20 bases between. Germline V gives CDR1 LNHDA, CDR2 SQIVND (reference sequence). CDR3 protein: CASSLGQGSWRGYTF. The DNA of the CDR3 is TGTGCCAGTAGTCTAGGGCAGGGGTCTTGGCGTGGCTACACCTTC.

CDR3 region: CASSDPGRGFHEQYF. The DNA for the CDR3 is TGTGCCAGCAGTGATCCGGGCAGGGGTTTCCACGAGCAGTACTTC. V gene TRBV2 combines with J gene TRBJ2-7, with D possibly being TRBD1 (6 bases). The length of the CDR3 is 15 residues. Between the trimmed V and J ends, which lost 3 bases and 5 bases, there was a span of 17 bases. The germline gives CDR1 SNHLY, CDR2 FYNNEI.

This clone was seen only a few times. The junction does not match germline at one end; this may be a read error. The chain couples TRBV5-1 to TRBJ2-6; D is perhaps TRBD1 (6 bases). The CDR3 length is 16 residues. Germline V CDR1 and CDR2: SGHRS, YFSETQ. The CDR3 coding sequence is TGCGCCAGCAGCACCCTGATGGGGGCTGGGGCCAACGGCCTGACTTTC. Translating gives CASSTLMGAGANGLTF. Looking up the rest from reference TRBV5-1 and TRBJ2-6 gives the full variable domain: KAGVTQTPRYLIKTRGQQVTLSCSPISGHRSVSWYQQTPGQGLQFLFEYFSETQRNKGNFPGRFSGRQFSNSRSEMNVSTLELGDSALYLCASSTLMGAGANGLTFGAGSRLTVL.

J is TRBJ2-7 and V is TRBV7-2, with TRBD1 matching over 9 bases. This CDR3 has 14 residues. Unmatched junction bases numbered 5, after V lost 5 bases and J lost 3 bases. CDR1 and CDR2 (germline): SGHTA, FQGNSA. This CDR3 is CASSTGTGSYEQYF. In DNA form, the CDR3 reads TGTGCCAGCAGCACAGGGACAGGGAGCTACGAGCAGTACTTC.

The rearrangement links TRBV7-9 to TRBJ1-2; a possible D gene is TRBD1 (6 bases). The CDR3 sequence is 15 residues long. Deletions cut 2 bases from V and 4 bases from J, with 14 bases between. Germline lookup yields CDR1 SEHNR and CDR2 FQNEAQ (reference sequence). The CDR3 DNA reads as TGTGCCAGCAGCTTATCAGGGGCTTACGGCTATGGCTACACCTTC. Its translation is CASSLSGAYGYGYTF.

V usage is TRBV29-1 and J usage is TRBJ2-6; D may be TRBD2 (6 bases). The CDR3 covers 15 residues. The germline V gene encodes CDR1 SQVTM and CDR2 ANQGSEA. Trimming removed 7 bases at V and 0 bases at J, with 13 bases between. The DNA of the CDR3 is TGCAGCGCATCGATCGGGAGCTCTGGGGCCAACGTCCTGACTTTC. It codes for CSASIGSSGANVLTF.

CDR3 sequence reads: CASSLGQGETQYF. The CDR3, as DNA: TGTGCCAGCAGCTTGGGGCAGGGAGAGACCCAGTACTTC. The V call is TRBV5-4, the J call TRBJ2-5; maybe TRBD1 (5 bases). The CDR3 sequence is 13 residues long. The V end lost 0 bases, the J end lost 4 bases, and 7 bases lay between the germline ends. CDR1 and CDR2 from the germline V gene are SGHNT and YYREEE (reference sequence).

This rearrangement joins TRBV5-3 to TRBJ1-2; the match to TRBD1 covers 8 bases. TRBV5-3 is an open reading frame whose function is uncertain. This CDR3 spans 16 amino acids. The trim removed 4 bases at V and 2 bases at J, leaving 10 bases unmatched. The CDR3 reads CARSLVDRGKNYGYTF. The CDR3 DNA reads as TGTGCCAGAAGCCTGGTAGACAGGGGAAAGAACTATGGCTACACCTTC.

The chain has TRBV9 and TRBJ2-1, with 9 bases aligning to TRBD2. J gave up 4 bases and V 3 bases, and 14 bases lay outside the gene matches. CDR3 size: 18 residues. Germline values: CDR1 SGDLS, CDR2 YYNGEE. The CDR3 loop is CASSARVDSGRQYNEQFF. The DNA for the CDR3 is TGTGCCAGCAGCGCTCGCGTTGATAGCGGGAGACAGTACAATGAGCAGTTCTTC.

The CDR3 DNA sequence: TGCAGCGTGCCCCCAACAGGAAACTATGGCTACACCTTC. Its translation is CSVPPTGNYGYTF. The V call is TRBV29-1, the J call TRBJ1-2, with a weak D call TRBD1 (5 bases). CDR1 and CDR2 (germline): SQVTM, ANQGSEA. Trimming left V 6 bases short and J 2 bases short, with 13 bases between. The CDR3 length is 13 residues.